A selection of T cell receptor beta chains follows, all from one sample in a study of blood T cell repertoires in COVID-19. The assay was immunoSEQ multiplex PCR, and TCRdb's table has in-frame clones only and misses some. In the table there are about 230,000 clones, over 80% of which are singletons. The sequenced sample consisted of peripheral blood. The source is a man younger than 45 with COVID-19, enrolled during active disease. Both conserved end residues are part of each CDR3. The D gene is left open where the match is weak. Rows give clone size only sometimes, using once, few, many, or a class for an expanded clone.

NA	TRBJ1-6	TRBV28	NA	CASSLNTGTPYNSPLHF	TGTGCCAGCAGTTTAAATACAGGGACACCTTATAATTCACCCCTCCACTTT
TRBD1	TRBJ2-7	TRBV7-9	NA	CASRRGQEPYEQYF	TGTGCCAGCAGACGGGGACAGGAGCCATACGAGCAGTACTTC
NA	TRBJ2-1	TRBV6-5	NA	CASINPGRRGIF	TGTGCCAGCATCAATCCGGGTCGCCGAGGGATCTTC
NA	TRBJ1-2	TRBV29-1	NA	CSVGREIDYGYTF	TGCAGCGTGGGGAGGGAGATAGACTATGGCTACACCTTC
NA	TRBJ1-6	TRBV10-2	NA	CATSAGGVSSPLHF	TGCGCCACCTCGGCGGGGGGCGTGAGTTCACCCCTCCACTTT
NA	TRBJ2-2	TRBV27	NA	CASSSTAGELFF	TGTGCCAGCAGCTCAACGGCCGGGGAGCTGTTTTTT
TRBD2	TRBJ2-3	TRBV7-3	few	CASSPNGGTSTDTQYF	TGTGCCAGCAGCCCGAACGGGGGGACTAGCACAGATACGCAGTATTTT
TRBD1	TRBJ1-2	TRBV2	NA	CASSGQDRGGSDGYTF	TGTGCCAGCAGTGGGCAGGACAGGGGTGGAAGCGATGGCTACACCTTC
TRBD1	TRBJ2-2	TRBV9	NA	CASSPGQGAGELFF	TGTGCCAGCAGCCCGGGACAGGGGGCCGGGGAGCTGTTTTTT
NA	TRBJ1-1	TRBV5-1	once	CASSLGAAVNTEAFF	TGCGCCAGCAGCTTGGGGGCAGCTGTGAACACTGAAGCTTTCTTT
NA	TRBJ2-7	TRBV19	once	CATSRGGDYEQYF	TGTGCCACCTCACGAGGGGGGGATTACGAGCAGTACTTC
NA	TRBJ1-5	TRBV30	NA	CAWSRTANQPQHF	TGTGCCTGGAGTCGGACAGCAAATCAGCCCCAGCATTTT
NA	TRBJ1-3	TRBV5-4	NA	CASSAQGRRSGNTIYF	TGTGCCAGCAGCGCACAGGGACGTAGATCTGGAAACACCATATATTTT
NA	TRBJ2-5	TRBV19	once	CASTQTSRAQETQYF	TGTGCCAGTACCCAGACGAGCAGGGCCCAAGAGACCCAGTACTTC
NA	TRBJ1-2	TRBV12-3/TRBV12-4	few	CASSLALYGYTF	TGTGCCAGCAGTTTAGCTTTATATGGCTACACCTTC
NA	TRBJ1-3	TRBV5-4	NA	CASSLGAGATGNTIYF	TGTGCCAGCAGCTTGGGCGCAGGGGCTACTGGAAACACCATATATTTT